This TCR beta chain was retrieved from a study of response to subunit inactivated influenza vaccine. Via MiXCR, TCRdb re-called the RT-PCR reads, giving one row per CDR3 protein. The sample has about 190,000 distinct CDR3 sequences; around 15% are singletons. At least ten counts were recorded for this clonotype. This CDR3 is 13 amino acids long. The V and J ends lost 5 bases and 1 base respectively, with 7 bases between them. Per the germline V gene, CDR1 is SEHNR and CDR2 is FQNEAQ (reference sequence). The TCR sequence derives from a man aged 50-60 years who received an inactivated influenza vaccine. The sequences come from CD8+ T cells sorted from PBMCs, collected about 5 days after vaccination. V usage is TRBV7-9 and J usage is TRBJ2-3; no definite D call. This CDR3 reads CASSQPGTDTQYF. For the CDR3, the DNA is TGTGCCAGCAGCCAGCCCGGCACAGATACGCAGTATTTT.